This T cell receptor (beta chain) was found in a study of sequential checkpoint blockade in melanoma. About the study: Randomization was 1:1 between first-line nivolumab→ipilimumab and ipilimumab→nivolumab. Each arm's sequence ended with maintenance nivolumab.

Per germline, CDR1 MGHRA and CDR2 YSYEKL. The V segment lost 3 bases and the J segment 8 bases; nucleotides outside the gene matches: 6. The CDR3 is made up of 15 amino acids. Treatment of the sample: randomized to nivolumab then ipilimumab (arm A) or the reverse (arm B). None of the patients previously received DNA-damaging chemotherapy. Sorted cells were live CD3+CD8+, lacking CD19 and CD56, from PBMCs. TCRdb's table, derived via immunoSEQ multiplex PCR, lists solely in-frame clones and lacks some. The repertoire holds roughly 13,000 clones, with more than 45% as singletons. V gene TRBV4-1 combines with J gene TRBJ2-2, with 10 bases fitting TRBD2. The sequence was collected from a human donor with melanoma. Sample: CD8+ T cells sorted from blood (inferred from file names), taken from a patient given nivolumab and ipilimumab in sequence. CDR3 amino acids: CASSHGAGGPGELFF. In nucleotides, the CDR3 is TGCGCCAGCAGCCACGGAGCGGGGGGGCCTGGGGAGCTGTTTTTT.